The TCR beta chain described here comes from a study of OX40 agonist ivuxolimab in advanced cancers. On the study more broadly: Patients were given ivuxolimab, an antibody that agonizes OX40 (CD134).

Of note for this clone: The antigen remains unidentified.

Generated by immunoSEQ multiplex PCR, the TCRdb table keeps only in-frame clones and is missing some. The sample has about 77,000 clones, 75% to 90% seen once. Study results and limitations: In a subset of nonresponders, normalized T-cell clonal expansion was also low.

V was clipped by 1 base and J by 4 bases, with 14 bases between them. CDR1 is SGHAT and CDR2 is FQNNGV in the germline V gene. The CDR3 length is 16 residues. The rearrangement joins TRBV11-2 to TRBJ1-5; D possibly corresponds to TRBD1 (6 bases). This clonotype was sampled from an adult with an advanced solid tumor such as melanoma, head and neck, liver or kidney cancer. The starting material was CD4+ or CD8+ T cells sorted from blood, obtained in a trial of the OX40 agonist ivuxolimab. The CDR3 reads CASSLVGGLENQPQHF. CDR3 in DNA: TGTGCCAGCAGCTTAGTGGGGGGGCTGGAAAATCAGCCCCAGCATTTT.